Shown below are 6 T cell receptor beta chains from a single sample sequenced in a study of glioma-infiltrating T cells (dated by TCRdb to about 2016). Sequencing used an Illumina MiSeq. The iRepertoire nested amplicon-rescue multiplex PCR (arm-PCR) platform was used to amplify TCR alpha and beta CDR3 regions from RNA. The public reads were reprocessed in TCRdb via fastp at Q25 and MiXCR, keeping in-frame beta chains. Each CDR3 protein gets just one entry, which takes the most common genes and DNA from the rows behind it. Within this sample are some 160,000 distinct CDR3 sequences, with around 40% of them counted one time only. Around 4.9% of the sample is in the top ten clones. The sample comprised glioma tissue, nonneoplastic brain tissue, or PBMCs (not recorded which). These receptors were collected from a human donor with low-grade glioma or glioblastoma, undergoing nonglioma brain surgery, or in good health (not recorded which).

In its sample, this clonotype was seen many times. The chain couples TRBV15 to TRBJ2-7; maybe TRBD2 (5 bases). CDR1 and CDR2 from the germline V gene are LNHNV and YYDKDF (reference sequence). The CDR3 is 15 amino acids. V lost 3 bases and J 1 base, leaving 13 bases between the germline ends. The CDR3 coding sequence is TGTGCCACCAGCAGGCCAGGACTGACTTCCTACGAGCAGTACTTC. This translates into CATSRPGLTSYEQYF.

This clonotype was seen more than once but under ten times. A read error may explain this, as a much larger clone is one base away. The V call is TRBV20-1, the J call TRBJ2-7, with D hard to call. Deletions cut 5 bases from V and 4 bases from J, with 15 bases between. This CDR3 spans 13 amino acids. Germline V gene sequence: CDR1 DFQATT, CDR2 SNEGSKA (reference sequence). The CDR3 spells CSACWVGLYEQYF. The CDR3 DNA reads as TGCAGTGCTTGCTGGGTGGGGTTGTACGAGCAGTACTTC.

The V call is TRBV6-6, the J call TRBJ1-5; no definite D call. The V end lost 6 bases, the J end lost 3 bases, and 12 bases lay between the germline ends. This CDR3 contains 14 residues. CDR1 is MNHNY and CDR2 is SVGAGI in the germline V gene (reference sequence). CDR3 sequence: CASRTWTANQPQHF. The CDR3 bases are TGTGCCAGCAGAACCTGGACGGCCAATCAGCCCCAGCATTTT.

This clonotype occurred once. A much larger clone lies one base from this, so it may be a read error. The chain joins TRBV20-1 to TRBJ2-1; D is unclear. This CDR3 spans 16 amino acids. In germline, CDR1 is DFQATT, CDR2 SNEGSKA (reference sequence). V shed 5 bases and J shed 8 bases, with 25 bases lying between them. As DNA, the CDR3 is TGCAGTGCTTACCCTCTCCGGACCCAAGGCAGATATGAGCAGTTCTTC. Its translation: CSAYPLRTQGRYEQFF.

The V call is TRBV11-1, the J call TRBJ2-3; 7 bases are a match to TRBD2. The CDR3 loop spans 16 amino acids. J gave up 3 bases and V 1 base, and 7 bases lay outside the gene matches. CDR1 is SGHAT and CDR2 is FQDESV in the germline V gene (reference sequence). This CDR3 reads CASSLVSSGGTDTQYF. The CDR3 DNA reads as TGTGCCAGCAGCTTAGTATCTAGCGGAGGAACAGATACGCAGTATTTT.

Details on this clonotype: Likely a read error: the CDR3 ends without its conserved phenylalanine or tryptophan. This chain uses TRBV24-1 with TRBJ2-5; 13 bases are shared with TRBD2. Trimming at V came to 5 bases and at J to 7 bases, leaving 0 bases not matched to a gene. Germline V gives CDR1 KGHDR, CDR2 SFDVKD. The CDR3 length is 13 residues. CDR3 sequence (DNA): TGTGCCACCAGTGGACTAGCGGGAGGGACCCAGTACCTA. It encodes CATSGLAGGTQYL.